This T cell receptor (beta chain) emerged from a study of graft-versus-host responses after intestinal transplantation. Study details: Recipients obtained multivisceral, liver-intestinal, or isolated intestinal transplants. General study points: Researchers found GvH clones in recipient marrow, and some showed up first in ileum or blood. The study associated peak circulating GvH clone levels with early post-transplant HvG declines.

This CDR3 region has 15 residues. Trimming stripped 4 bases from V and 1 base from J, with 10 bases between. CDR1 is MRHNA, CDR2 SNTAGT, per germline. This clone was observed a handful of times. Plated together were some 200,000 CFSE-labeled responder cells and some 200,000 irradiated, violet-dye-labeled stimulator cells. Sequencing used immunoSEQ multiplex PCR; TCRdb keeps in-frame clones, though not all of them. The sample lists some 14,000 clones, about 28% seen once, with 3.5% to 4% in the top ten. Specimen: alloreactive CD4+ T cells from a mixed lymphocyte reaction culture, collected before intestinal transplant. Subset given: CFSE-low proliferating T cells sorted from roughly 6-day pre-transplant mixed lymphocyte reaction (GvH or HvG direction). This TCR derives from a human patient who received an intestinal transplant. The chain combines TRBV6-4 with TRBJ2-2; TRBD2 might be the D (5 bases). This CDR3 is CASSAGGRNTGELFF. As DNA, the CDR3 is TGTGCCAGCAGTGCGGGCGGGCGGAACACCGGGGAGCTGTTTTTT.